This TCR beta chain emerged from a study of T cells in tuberculosis. The wider study: IGRA-negative adolescents, IGRA-positive adolescents with latent tuberculosis and adults with active tuberculosis formed this South African cohort. Overall study results and limits: The TCR-beta difference was not significant; alpha differences partly reflected length. GMM-specific TCRs were nearer to active tuberculosis alpha repertoires, suggesting expansion.

At study entry, adolescents had tuberculin skin tests and IGRA screening. Repertoires were generated with immunoSEQ multiplex PCR, while TCRdb's copy carries only in-frame clones and drops some. The repertoire holds about 32,000 clones, approximately 93% seen once, with about 7.8% in the top ten. In its sample, this clone was seen once. Its antigen is as yet unknown. Germline CDR1 LGHNA, CDR2 YSLEER. The CDR3 runs 18 residues. V was trimmed by 0 bases and J by 2 bases, leaving 19 bases between them. The V call is TRBV4-3, the J call TRBJ1-2; possibly TRBD1 for D (6 bases). Material: PBMCs. This TCR was sampled from a donor aged 10-35 years with latent tuberculosis or without tuberculosis infection. The CDR3 loop is CASSQDGPGQTKNYGYTF. The CDR3 DNA is TGCGCCAGCAGCCAAGATGGGCCGGGACAAACAAAGAACTATGGCTACACCTTC.